This T cell receptor beta chain emerged from a study of T cell responses to AZD1222 COVID-19 vaccine. Study-level findings and limits: Regions 160-218 and 743-854 dominated among vaccine-associated CD4 TCRs spanning spike. Only 5 to 7 AZD1222 recipients tested seropositive at baseline. Females made up more of the donors, who were largely white British, and clonal diversity may have come out too low.

Second-dose intervals of approximately 4 or approximately 12 weeks were pooled. Clones were sequenced by immunoSEQ multiplex PCR, and TCRdb holds only the in-frame ones, with some missing. The data show about 110,000 clones, 90% to 95% seen once. V lost 1 base to trimming and J lost 5 bases, with 11 bases between them. From germline, CDR1 is GTSNPN and CDR2 SVGIG (reference sequence). This CDR3 is 14 amino acids long. As regards this clone: The target antigen is unknown.

The origin of this receptor is an adult who received the AZD1222 COVID-19 vaccine. This chain joins TRBV30 and TRBJ1-4; possible D gene TRBD1, 6 bases. Specimen: peripheral blood, collected 28 days after the second AZD1222 dose. CDR3: CAWSAGQQNEKLFF. The CDR3 nucleotides are TGTGCCTGGAGTGCGGGACAACAAAATGAAAAACTGTTTTTT.